This T cell receptor (beta chain) was identified during a study of neurological immune-mediated disorders. The CDR3 contains 14 residues. The ends were cut back, 5 bases at V and 3 bases at J, with 14 bases in the middle. Germline CDR1 is MDHEN and CDR2 is SYDVKM. Notes on this clonotype: Its target is unknown.

5'RACE generated cDNA with 10-nucleotide random UMIs. TCRdb fed the 5' RACE reads into MiXCR, producing one record per CDR3 protein. In the table there are 17,000 or so distinct CDR3 sequences, around a quarter of which are singletons. Study observations and caveats: The greatest TCR clonal expansion appeared in HTLV-1-associated myelopathy and the smallest, falling below healthy controls, in multiple sclerosis. Across subjects, no CDR3 amino acid sequence appeared in expanded clones of more than one subject, a finding that suggested private repertoires in all groups.

Unsorted libraries used 2 million PBMCs kept at -80 degrees C. The specimen sequenced was PBMCs. The sequence derives from a man in his fifties or sixties with HTLV-1-associated myelopathy (HAM/TSP). The chain has TRBV28 and TRBJ2-7, with a possible D match to TRBD1 (6 bases). The CDR3 coding sequence is TGTGCCAGCAGTCTACGGGACATGAACTACGAGCAGTACTTC. Protein: CASSLRDMNYEQYF.